What follows are 10 T cell receptor beta chains derived from one specimen sequenced in a study of blood T cell repertoires in COVID-19. The table came from immunoSEQ multiplex PCR; TCRdb's copy has only in-frame clones and leaves some out. The sample lists 180,000 or so clones, more than 80% occurring once. Input material: PBMCs or T cells enriched from blood (not recorded which). The receptors stem from a man between 40 and 49 years old who had recovered from COVID-19.

The chain employs TRBV5-1 and TRBJ1-5; TRBD1 aligns across 9 bases. Germline values: CDR1 SGHRS, CDR2 YFSETQ. Trimming at V came to 0 bases and at J to 6 bases, leaving 4 bases not matched to a gene. This CDR3 contains 15 residues. CDR3 loop: CASSLAPGQGQPQHF. The CDR3 bases are TGCGCCAGCAGCTTGGCCCCGGGACAGGGTCAGCCCCAGCATTTT.

The chain couples TRBV9 to TRBJ1-5; D perhaps matches TRBD1 (6 bases). The CDR3 is made up of 18 amino acids. Germline V gene data show CDR1 as SGDLS and CDR2 as YYNGEE. Trimming shortened V by 3 bases and J by 3 bases, and 22 bases separated the two germline ends. CDR3 nucleotides: TGTGCCAGCAGCGAAGGGGCGGGGGGACACGTCCCCAATCAGCCCCAGCATTTT. Protein sequence: CASSEGAGGHVPNQPQHF.

The rearrangement uses TRBV19 and TRBJ1-4; D may be TRBD1 (6 bases). From germline, CDR1 is LNHDA and CDR2 SQIVND (reference sequence). This CDR3 is built from 14 residues. The V end was cut by 1 base, the J end by 5 bases, with 8 bases between. As DNA, the CDR3 is TGTGCCAGTAGTATAGGGACAGCGAATGAAAAACTGTTTTTT. Protein product: CASSIGTANEKLFF.

This chain connects TRBV2 to TRBJ2-1; 8 nucleotides match TRBD1. CDR1 and CDR2 from the germline V gene are SNHLY and FYNNEI. V was clipped by 2 bases and J by 7 bases; unmatched bases: 4. This CDR3 contains 14 residues. CDR3 in amino acids: CASSEQGAGNEQFF. CDR3 sequence (DNA): TGTGCCAGCAGTGAACAGGGGGCAGGGAATGAGCAGTTCTTC.

This chain links TRBV15 with TRBJ1-2; a weak D match, TRBD1 (6 bases). The germline V gene encodes CDR1 LNHNV and CDR2 YYDKDF (reference sequence). V lost 4 bases to trimming and J lost 6 bases, with 9 bases between them. There are 12 residues in the CDR3. The CDR3: CATSTQGNGYTF. In DNA, the CDR3 is TGTGCCACCAGCACACAGGGAAATGGCTACACCTTC.

Here the CDR3 DNA reads TGTGCCAGCAGCGACTCGGGGGGTAATCAGCCCCAGCATTTT. Encoded protein: CASSDSGGNQPQHF. The J gene is TRBJ1-5, the V gene TRBV28; weak D call: TRBD1 (5 bases). CDR1 is MDHEN, CDR2 SYDVKM, per germline. Trimming took off 6 bases at V and 4 bases at J, with 13 bases between the two ends. The CDR3 is made up of 14 amino acids.

V gene TRBV4-2 combines with J gene TRBJ1-2, with 9 nucleotides matching TRBD1. This CDR3 region has 15 residues. V was clipped by 2 bases and J by 4 bases; unmatched bases: 5. CDR1 and CDR2 (germline): LGHNA, YNFKEQ. The CDR3 DNA sequence: TGTGCCAGCAGCCAAACCGGACAGGGGCCCTATGGCTACACCTTC. Residues: CASSQTGQGPYGYTF.

As DNA, the CDR3 is TGTGCCATCAGTGAAGGACTAGCGGGGAGCACAGATACGCAGTATTTT. Translation: CAISEGLAGSTDTQYF. The chain couples TRBV10-3 to TRBJ2-3; 12 bases fit TRBD2. The CDR3 runs 16 residues. Germline-derived CDR1 and CDR2 are ENHRY and SYGVKD. V was clipped by 3 bases and J by 0 bases; unmatched bases: 1.

This clone was found a few times. This rearrangement joins TRBV10-1 to TRBJ2-2; possible D gene TRBD1, 5 bases. From germline, CDR1 is WNHNN and CDR2 SYGVQD (reference sequence). The CDR3 covers 12 residues. V shed 5 bases and J shed 5 bases, with 6 bases lying between them. The CDR3 region has the DNA TGCGCCAGCAGTTCAGGGACCGGGGAGCTGTTTTTT. Residues: CASSSGTGELFF.

The chain is built from TRBV18 and TRBJ1-1; D unclear. Germline V gives CDR1 KGHSH, CDR2 LQKENI. V lost 2 bases and J 0 bases, leaving 7 bases between the germline ends. The CDR3 spans 14 residues. The chain's CDR3 is CASSPIKLNTEAFF. The CDR3 DNA reads as TGTGCCAGCTCACCAATTAAGCTGAACACTGAAGCTTTCTTT.